This passage covers 30 T cell receptor beta chains from one sample sequenced in a study of neurological immune-mediated disorders. TCRdb processed the 5' RACE reads anew with MiXCR; each CDR3 protein has one entry. The table records about 16,000 distinct CDR3 sequences, approximately 8.7% of them present only once. Sequenced material: CD8+ T cells from blood. Receptor source: a man in his fifties or sixties in good health.

This rearrangement joins TRBV20-1 to TRBJ2-1; 8 nucleotides agree with TRBD2. V shed 3 bases and J 4 bases; nucleotides not matched to a gene: 14. The CDR3 is 17 amino acids. Germline V lookup: CDR1 DFQATT, CDR2 SNEGSKA (reference sequence). The CDR3 bases are TGCAGTGCTAGGGCCCCTTTACTAGCGGACTTTTACAATGAGCAGTTCTTC. This codes for CSARAPLLADFYNEQFF.

This clonotype was seen ten or more times. V is TRBV9 and J is TRBJ2-7, with D possibly TRBD2 on 7 matching bases. The germline V gene encodes CDR1 SGDLS and CDR2 YYNGEE. This CDR3 comprises 15 residues. Deletions cut 4 bases from V and 2 bases from J, with 16 bases between. As DNA, the CDR3 is TGTGCCAGCAGCATAGGGGGGGGGACTACCTACGAGCAGTACTTC. This gives the protein CASSIGGGTTYEQYF.

This clonotype was recorded many times. The chain has TRBV4-1 and TRBJ1-5, with 10 bases lining up with TRBD1. Germline CDR1 MGHRA, CDR2 YSYEKL. This CDR3 contains 20 residues. V trimming: 1 base; J trimming: 0 bases; junction bases outside the gene matches: 12. CDR3 loop: CASSQVSIRDRGYSNQPQHF. The CDR3 DNA follows: TGCGCCAGCAGCCAAGTATCCATTCGGGACAGGGGTTATAGCAATCAGCCCCAGCATTTT.

This clonotype was observed many times. This chain connects TRBV5-1 to TRBJ2-3, with 10 bases that match TRBD2. Trimming removed 4 bases from V and 2 bases from J; junction bases left unmatched: 7. Germline V gives CDR1 SGHRS, CDR2 YFSETQ. The length of the CDR3 is 16 residues. As DNA, the CDR3 is TGCGCCAGCAGCATCCTAGCGGGAGTAGACACAGATACGCAGTATTTT. This encodes CASSILAGVDTDTQYF.

This clonotype was picked up many times. The gene calls are TRBV7-6 and TRBJ2-5; tentative D call: TRBD2 (5 bases). CDR1 and CDR2 (germline): SGHVS, FNYEAQ. Trimming removed 5 bases from V and 2 bases from J, with 12 bases in between. The CDR3 has 14 amino acids. This chain's CDR3 is CASSDPEGQETQYF. The CDR3 nucleotides are TGTGCCAGCAGCGACCCCGAGGGTCAAGAGACCCAGTACTTC. The full variable domain, with the rest looked up from reference TRBV7-6 and TRBJ2-5, is GAGVSQSPRYKVTKRGQDVALRCDPISGHVSLYWYRQALGQGPEFLTYFNYEAQQDKSGLPNDRFSAERPEGSISTLTIQRTEQRDSAMYRCASSDPEGQETQYFGPGTRLLVL.

This clonotype was detected ten times or more. V usage is TRBV4-1 and J usage is TRBJ2-3; 7 nucleotides match TRBD2. Germline-derived CDR1 and CDR2 are MGHRA and YSYEKL. The CDR3 has 16 amino acids. V dropped 1 base and J dropped 4; count of bases not matched to a gene: 8. The chain's CDR3 is CASSQVGAGVSDTQYF. The CDR3 DNA is TGCGCCAGCAGCCAAGTTGGGGCGGGAGTGTCAGATACGCAGTATTTT.

This clonotype rates as medium-sized. This chain joins TRBV10-3 and TRBJ2-5, with D perhaps matching TRBD2 (7 bases). V was trimmed by 5 bases and J by 4 bases, leaving 14 bases between them. The length of the CDR3 is 14 residues. CDR1 is ENHRY, CDR2 SYGVKD, per germline. CDR3 loop: CAISSEGGGETQYF. CDR3 nucleotide sequence: TGTGCCATCAGTTCCGAGGGAGGGGGAGAGACCCAGTACTTC.

This chain links TRBV28 with TRBJ2-3; 11 bases fit TRBD2. The CDR3 covers 15 residues. Germline V gene sequence: CDR1 MDHEN, CDR2 SYDVKM. Germline trimming cut 7 bases from V and 1 base from J; bases unmatched to any gene: 4. CDR3 in DNA: TGTGCCAGCACTATAGCGGGAGGGGGCACAGATACGCAGTATTTT. It translates to CASTIAGGGTDTQYF.

This clonotype was seen repeatedly, ten times or more. This CDR3 is CASSLGWSSYEQYF. CDR3 sequence (DNA): TGTGCCAGCAGCTTGGGTTGGAGCTCCTACGAGCAGTACTTC. This chain uses TRBV5-5 with TRBJ2-7; D is unresolved. The CDR3 length is 14 residues. Germline CDR1 is SGHKS and CDR2 is YYEKEE (reference sequence). Trimming removed 0 bases at V and 0 bases at J, with 7 bases between.

This clonotype was seen ten or more times. This sequence joins TRBV30 and TRBJ2-7, with TRBD2 identical over 11 bases. The V and J ends lost 2 bases and 5 bases, in that order; junction bases with no gene match: 5. The CDR3 extends over 14 amino acids. Germline CDR1 GTSNPN, CDR2 SVGIG (reference sequence). CDR3 region: CAWSIQLAGDEQYF. The CDR3 DNA is TGTGCCTGGAGTATACAACTAGCGGGAGACGAGCAGTACTTC.

This clonotype was counted ten times or more. The chain carries TRBV7-8 and TRBJ1-3, with unresolved D. This CDR3 is built from 13 residues. Trimming stripped 3 bases from V and 0 bases from J, with 3 bases between. Germline V CDR1 and CDR2: SGHVS, FQNEAQ. In DNA, the CDR3 is TGTGCCAGCAGCTTTCACTCTGGAAACACCATATATTTT. Protein product: CASSFHSGNTIYF.

This clonotype was found many times. This chain uses TRBV4-3 with TRBJ2-6, with D perhaps matching TRBD1 or TRBD2 (5 bases each). The CDR3 is made up of 16 amino acids. The germline CDR1 and CDR2 sequences are LGHNA and YSLEER. The V gene lost 0 bases and the J gene lost 4 bases, with 10 bases spanning the gap. CDR3 DNA: TGCGCCAGCAGCCAAGATTGGGGGACGGGGGCCAACGTCCTGACTTTC. Its translation is CASSQDWGTGANVLTF.

This clonotype was observed many times. The gene calls are TRBV6-5 and TRBJ2-5, with TRBD2 matching 12 bases. The J segment lost 4 bases and the V segment lost 5 bases, leaving 8 bases of the junction unmatched. Germline lookup yields CDR1 MNHEY and CDR2 SVGAGI. The CDR3 covers 16 residues. Written as DNA, the CDR3 is TGTGCCAGCAGTCACACTAGCGGGGGGTGGGGAGAGACCCAGTACTTC. Translating gives CASSHTSGGWGETQYF.

This clonotype has a count of ten or more. J is TRBJ2-3 and V is TRBV28, with D tentatively TRBD1 (5 bases). CDR1 and CDR2 (germline): MDHEN, SYDVKM. This CDR3 is 13 amino acids long. The V gene lost 2 bases and the J gene lost 6 bases, with 9 bases spanning the gap. CDR3 nucleotide sequence: TGTGCCAGCAGTTTAATGGGGCGGGATACGCAGTATTTT. Translating gives CASSLMGRDTQYF.

Many counts were recorded for this clonotype. The rearrangement joins TRBV5-1 to TRBJ2-5, with D possibly called TRBD1 or TRBD2 (5 bases each). V was clipped by 2 bases and J by 5 bases, with 10 bases between them. This CDR3 spans 13 amino acids. CDR1 and CDR2 from the germline V gene are SGHRS and YFSETQ. The CDR3 sequence is CASSFGTDETQYF. The CDR3, as DNA: TGCGCCAGCAGCTTCGGGACGGATGAGACCCAGTACTTC.

This clonotype was detected many times. This chain links TRBV25-1 with TRBJ2-7; no clear D. The CDR3 is made up of 14 amino acids. The V gene's germline CDR1 is MGHDK and CDR2 SYGVNS. V was shortened by 4 bases and J by 5 bases, with 15 bases between the two germline ends. CDR3 bases: TGTGCCAGCAGTGCCTACGCCTCGTACGACGAGCAGTACTTC. Translation: CASSAYASYDEQYF.

By share, this clonotype ranks as medium-sized. The CDR3 spells CASSFSATGEIYEQYF. The DNA for the CDR3 is TGCGCCAGCAGCTTCTCGGCTACGGGAGAGATCTACGAGCAGTACTTC. V and J are TRBV4-3 and TRBJ2-7; tentatively, D is TRBD2 (6 bases). From germline, CDR1 is LGHNA and CDR2 YSLEER. The CDR3 consists of 16 residues. V lost 5 bases and J 3 bases, leaving 20 bases between the germline ends.

This clonotype was seen ten or more times. DNA for the CDR3: TGCGCCAGCAGCCAAGATCGGGTAGGTTCCGTCGAGCAGTACTTC. Residues: CASSQDRVGSVEQYF. The gene calls are TRBV4-3 and TRBJ2-7; D not resolved. This CDR3 spans 15 amino acids. With 0 bases removed from V and 6 bases from J, the gap between germline ends came to 15 bases. Germline-derived CDR1 and CDR2 are LGHNA and YSLEER.

This clonotype was counted many times. The rearrangement joins TRBV7-9 to TRBJ2-7, with 10 bases lining up with TRBD1. Germline CDR1 is SEHNR and CDR2 is FQNEAQ (reference sequence). The CDR3 spans 12 residues. The J segment lost 4 bases and the V segment lost 8 bases, leaving 2 bases of the junction unmatched. CDR3 nucleotide sequence: TGTGCCAGCGGACAGGGGGGGTACGAGCAGTACTTC. The encoded protein is CASGQGGYEQYF.

This clonotype was counted many times. V usage is TRBV7-8 and J usage is TRBJ2-7; 14 bases align to TRBD2. The CDR3 spans 17 residues. V gave up 5 bases and J gave up 6 bases; unmatched junction bases: 12. The germline gives CDR1 SGHVS, CDR2 FQNEAQ. The CDR3 DNA follows: TGTGCCAGCAGCCGTTCCGGGACTAGCGGGAGACGGGGCGAGCAGTACTTC. This encodes CASSRSGTSGRRGEQYF.

This clonotype came up many times. The rearrangement uses TRBV12-3 or TRBV12-4 and TRBJ2-2, with D possibly being TRBD1 (5 bases). Trimming removed 3 bases at V and 1 base at J, with 6 bases between. The CDR3 totals 14 residues. The CDR3 DNA reads TGTGCCAGCAGTTTTGACAGGAACACCGGGGAGCTGTTTTTT. Amino acids: CASSFDRNTGELFF.

This clonotype showed up many times. Written as DNA, the CDR3 is TGTGCCAGCGGAATCACCGGGGAGCTGTTTTTT. Protein sequence: CASGITGELFF. This rearrangement joins TRBV6-5 to TRBJ2-2, with D unclear. The V gene's germline CDR1 is MNHEY and CDR2 SVGAGI. The length of the CDR3 is 11 residues. V was cut by 8 bases and J by 4 bases, with 5 bases left in between.

There are many counts of this clonotype. This chain joins TRBV5-1 and TRBJ1-2; tentatively, D is TRBD1 (6 bases). The V end lost 6 bases, the J end lost 6 bases, and 24 bases lay between the germline ends. CDR3 length: 16 amino acids. CDR1 and CDR2 from the germline V gene are SGHRS and YFSETQ. The chain's CDR3 is CASNQFKGVGGDGYTF. The CDR3 DNA reads as TGCGCCAGCAATCAGTTTAAGGGGGTTGGCGGAGATGGCTACACCTTC.

This clonotype was detected ten times or more. V gene TRBV7-6 combines with J gene TRBJ2-3; 12 bases map to TRBD2. This CDR3 has 17 residues. CDR1 and CDR2 from the germline V gene are SGHVS and FNYEAQ. Trimming cost V 2 bases and J 4 bases; bases outside gene matches: 7. Written as DNA, the CDR3 is TGTGCCAGCAGCTTATTCTATCTAGCGGGAGGGGCAGATACGCAGTATTTT. Translating it yields CASSLFYLAGGADTQYF.

This clonotype was counted at least ten times. V usage is TRBV29-1 and J usage is TRBJ2-1; TRBD1 matches at 11 bases. The CDR3 runs 15 residues. The junction had 6 bases not matched to a gene; V was cut back by 6 bases and J by 2 bases. Per the germline V gene, CDR1 is SQVTM and CDR2 is ANQGSEA. The CDR3 region is CSVTGQGVPYNEQFF. The CDR3 region has the DNA TGCAGCGTAACGGGACAGGGGGTTCCCTACAATGAGCAGTTCTTC.

This clonotype is medium-sized (0.01 to 0.1%). The V gene is TRBV29-1, the J gene TRBJ2-2; D is ambiguous. The V end lost 4 bases, the J end lost 1 base, and 7 bases lay between the germline ends. The germline CDR1 and CDR2 sequences are SQVTM and ANQGSEA. The CDR3 totals 13 residues. This CDR3 is CSVVGLNTGELFF. CDR3 DNA: TGCAGCGTTGTGGGATTGAACACCGGGGAGCTGTTTTTT.

This clonotype was recorded many times. V and J are TRBV5-1 and TRBJ2-7; unclear D gene. Between the trimmed V and J ends, which lost 4 bases and 3 bases, there was a span of 11 bases. The CDR3 consists of 13 residues. From germline, CDR1 is SGHRS and CDR2 YFSETQ. The CDR3 protein is CASSHLGLYEQYF. DNA of the CDR3: TGCGCCAGCAGCCATTTGGGCCTCTACGAGCAGTACTTC. Supplemented by reference TRBV5-1 and TRBJ2-7, the full variable domain reads KAGVTQTPRYLIKTRGQQVTLSCSPISGHRSVSWYQQTPGQGLQFLFEYFSETQRNKGNFPGRFSGRQFSNSRSEMNVSTLELGDSALYLCASSHLGLYEQYFGPGTRLTVT.

This clonotype was found many times. The rearrangement joins TRBV4-2 to TRBJ2-2; the D gene is possibly TRBD2 (5 bases). V was shortened by 0 bases and J by 1 base, with 9 bases between the two germline ends. The CDR3 has 16 residues. Germline CDR1 and CDR2: LGHNA and YNFKEQ. The CDR3 nucleotides are TGTGCCAGCAGCCAAGAGAGGGTAGGGAACACCGGGGAGCTGTTTTTT. Encoded protein: CASSQERVGNTGELFF.

Concerning this clonotype itself: Mismatch with germline at one junction end may stem from a read error. This sequence joins TRBV29-1 and TRBJ2-1, with D tentatively TRBD1 or TRBD2 (5 bases each). Germline assignment: CDR1 SQVTM and CDR2 ANQGSEA. This CDR3 region has 15 residues. The CDR3 sequence is CIVELGTSSYNEQFF. CDR3 coding DNA: TGCATCGTTGAATTGGGGACCAGCTCCTACAATGAGCAGTTCTTC.

This clonotype was found many times. The chain employs TRBV29-1 and TRBJ2-5; D not resolved. The CDR3 spans 10 residues. Trimming left V 2 bases short and J 6 bases short, with 4 bases between. Germline lookup yields CDR1 SQVTM and CDR2 ANQGSEA. This chain's CDR3 is CSVEFKTQYF. The CDR3 DNA reads as TGCAGCGTTGAATTTAAGACCCAGTACTTC. The full variable domain, completed using reference TRBV29-1 and TRBJ2-5, is SAVISQKPSRDICQRGTSLTIQCQVDSQVTMMFWYRQQPGQSLTLIATANQGSEATYESGFVIDKFPISRPNLTFSTLTVSNMSPEDSSIYLCSVEFKTQYFGPGTRLLVL.